This T cell receptor (beta chain) was profiled in a study of CD8 T cells in Susac syndrome. J gave up 2 bases and V 3 bases, and 6 bases lay outside the gene matches. Germline values: CDR1 MNHEY, CDR2 SVGAGI. This CDR3 region has 15 residues. The sequenced target, TCR beta, came from blood CD8+ and CD4+ T cells. This clonotype was seen a handful of times. With random hexamers, reverse transcription was performed on about 0.5 to 1 ug of RNA. The authors amplified TCR beta CDR3 across 54 Vbeta and 13 Jbeta using immunoSEQ multiplex PCR. Each CDR3 protein is one row after TCRdb ran MiXCR on the immunoSEQ multiplex PCR reads. The data contain under 150,000 distinct CDR3 sequences, approximately 79% of them singletons.

The chain combines TRBV6-5 with TRBJ2-7; TRBD1 matches 8 bases. The origin of this receptor is a human donor with multiple sclerosis. Sequencing input: CD8+ T cells from PBMCs. The CDR3 bases are TGTGCCAGCAGTTATCAAGCAGGGGGCACCTACGAGCAGTACTTC. Translated: CASSYQAGGTYEQYF.